A selection of T cell receptor beta chains follows, all from one sample in a study of cytomegalovirus exposure and HLA in healthy donors. Clones were sequenced by immunoSEQ multiplex PCR, and TCRdb holds only the in-frame ones, with some missing. This table holds roughly 300,000 clones, approximately 90% found once. Sequenced sample: PBMCs. These receptors originate from a man in his forties or fifties in good health and CMV-seropositive. The CDR3 runs from the conserved cysteine through the conserved F or W. The order of the fields is V gene, D gene, clone size, J gene, CDR3 DNA, CDR3 protein. A D gene is named only where the DNA matches it firmly. Size tells how often a clone was seen (once, few, many) or the class of an expanded clone, and some rows leave it out.

V: TRBV10-1; D: TRBD2; size: NA; J: TRBJ2-7; DNA: TGCGCCAGCAGTGGATTCGGGACTATTAGCGGGAAACCCTCCTACGAGCAGTACTTC; CDR3: CASSGFGTISGKPSYEQYF
V: TRBV14; D: TRBD1; size: once; J: TRBJ1-2; DNA: TGTGCCAGCAGCCAAGAGTGGGCAGGGGGCGGCTATGGCTACACCTTC; CDR3: CASSQEWAGGGYGYTF
V: TRBV6-1; D: TRBD1; size: NA; J: TRBJ1-1; DNA: TGTGCCAGCAGTGACCGGGACAGACAGAACACTGAAGCTTTCTTT; CDR3: CASSDRDRQNTEAFF
V: TRBV6-4; D: TRBD1; size: once; J: TRBJ2-3; DNA: TGTGCCAGCAGACGGGACAGCGACGATACGCAGTATTTT; CDR3: CASRRDSDDTQYF
V: TRBV7-2; D: NA; size: NA; J: TRBJ2-7; DNA: TGTGCCAGCAGCTTAGTTAAGGTAGAGGGAAGCCGGATGGAGCAGTACTTC; CDR3: CASSLVKVEGSRMEQYF
V: TRBV2; D: NA; size: NA; J: TRBJ2-3; DNA: TGTGCCTCCCTAGACGCGCCGGCAGATACGCAGTATTTT; CDR3: CASLDAPADTQYF
V: TRBV7-9; D: TRBD2; size: NA; J: TRBJ2-7; DNA: TGTGCCAGCAGCTATACACTAGCGGGGATTGGTGAGCAGTACTTC; CDR3: CASSYTLAGIGEQYF
V: TRBV11-2; D: NA; size: NA; J: TRBJ2-1; DNA: TGTGCCAGCAGCTCCCTGCTGGCGGGAGAGCAGTTCTTC; CDR3: CASSSLLAGEQFF
V: TRBV28; D: NA; size: NA; J: TRBJ1-2; DNA: TGTGCCAGCGGACTCTTAAATGGCTACACCTTC; CDR3: CASGLLNGYTF
V: TRBV2; D: TRBD2; size: NA; J: TRBJ2-1; DNA: TGTGCCAGCAGTGAGTCGTTTGGGCTAGCGGGAGAGAATGAGCAGTTCTTC; CDR3: CASSESFGLAGENEQFF
V: TRBV6-1; D: NA; size: NA; J: TRBJ1-5; DNA: TGTGCCAGCAGTGAACCCAGAAATGGCAATCAGCCCCAGCATTTT; CDR3: CASSEPRNGNQPQHF
V: TRBV7-2; D: NA; size: NA; J: TRBJ2-2; DNA: TGTGCAGGGGGGGGCAGGGTGAACACCGGGGAGCTGTTTTTT; CDR3: CAGGGRVNTGELFF
V: TRBV13; D: NA; size: NA; J: TRBJ2-7; DNA: TGTGCCAGCAGCTTAGGATCGGGGGGCGGATCCGAGCAGTACTTC; CDR3: CASSLGSGGGSEQYF
V: TRBV28; D: TRBD1; size: NA; J: TRBJ2-7; DNA: TGTGCCAGCAGACAGACAGGGTGGGACTCCTACGAGCAGTACTTC; CDR3: CASRQTGWDSYEQYF
V: TRBV9; D: NA; size: NA; J: TRBJ2-1; DNA: TGTGCCAGCAGCTTAGGGCCCCGGGGAGATGAGCAGTTCTTC; CDR3: CASSLGPRGDEQFF
V: TRBV7-6; D: NA; size: NA; J: TRBJ2-1; DNA: TGTGCCAGCAGCATTCGCAGGGGAGTCTACAATGAGCAGTTCTTC; CDR3: CASSIRRGVYNEQFF
V: TRBV21-1; D: NA; size: NA; J: TRBJ2-3; DNA: TGTGCCAGCAGCTCCAGGGCATTAGCGGGAGTCTTGGCAGATACGCAGTATTTT; CDR3: CASSSRALAGVLADTQYF
V: TRBV5-4; D: NA; size: NA; J: TRBJ2-2; DNA: TGTGCCAGCAGCCGTCAGTGGACCGGGGAGCTGTTTTTT; CDR3: CASSRQWTGELFF
V: TRBV10-3; D: NA; size: NA; J: TRBJ2-7; DNA: TGTGCCGGAAGCGATCGGGGGAACGAGCAGTACTTC; CDR3: CAGSDRGNEQYF
V: TRBV7-9; D: NA; size: NA; J: TRBJ1-1; DNA: TGTGCCAGCAGCTTTCAGGGTCAGACGCCCGAAGCTTTCTTT; CDR3: CASSFQGQTPEAFF
V: TRBV4-1; D: TRBD2; size: NA; J: TRBJ2-1; DNA: TGCGCCAGCAGCCAAGCCGCGGGACTAGCGAGAGAGCAGTTCTTC; CDR3: CASSQAAGLAREQFF
V: TRBV2; D: TRBD1; size: NA; J: TRBJ2-1; DNA: TGTGCCGGAAAAAAGACAGGGAACTCGTACAATGAGCAGTTCTTC; CDR3: CAGKKTGNSYNEQFF
V: TRBV7-9; D: NA; size: NA; J: TRBJ2-2; DNA: TGTGCCAGCAGCTTAGTTGCGGGAAGGGCCGGGGAGCTGTTTTTT; CDR3: CASSLVAGRAGELFF
V: TRBV7-9; D: TRBD2; size: NA; J: TRBJ2-5; DNA: TGTGCCAGCAGCCTCCGACTAGCAGAGCAAGAGACCCAGTACTTC; CDR3: CASSLRLAEQETQYF
V: TRBV5-4; D: NA; size: NA; J: TRBJ1-2; DNA: TGTGCCAGCAGCTTCCCGTATTATGGCTACACCTTC; CDR3: CASSFPYYGYTF
V: TRBV28; D: TRBD2; size: NA; J: TRBJ2-1; DNA: TGTGCCAGCAGCTCCATGAAGACTAGCGGGAGGCGAAATACCTACAATGAGCAGTTCTTC; CDR3: CASSSMKTSGRRNTYNEQFF
V: TRBV7-9; D: NA; size: NA; J: TRBJ2-3; DNA: TGTGCCAGCAGCTCCCTGGGAGCGGTTAGCACAGATACGCAGTATTTT; CDR3: CASSSLGAVSTDTQYF
V: TRBV5-6; D: NA; size: NA; J: TRBJ2-3; DNA: TGTGCCAGCAGTCGACAGTCAGATACGCAGTATTTT; CDR3: CASSRQSDTQYF
V: TRBV6-6; D: TRBD1; size: NA; J: TRBJ2-7; DNA: TGTGCCAGCACCCCGGGACAGGGGAAGACCTACGAGCAGTACTTC; CDR3: CASTPGQGKTYEQYF
V: TRBV28; D: NA; size: few; J: TRBJ1-4; DNA: TGTGCCAGCAGTTTAAACAGGGACAAGGAAAAACTGTTTTTT; CDR3: CASSLNRDKEKLFF
V: TRBV4-2; D: NA; size: NA; J: TRBJ1-4; DNA: TGTGCCAGTACTGCAGGGGTGATGGAAAAACTGTTTTTT; CDR3: CASTAGVMEKLFF
V: TRBV9; D: TRBD1; size: NA; J: TRBJ2-7; DNA: TGTGCCAGCAGCGCAGGGACAGGAAGCTCCTACGAGCAGTACTTC; CDR3: CASSAGTGSSYEQYF
V: TRBV7-9; D: NA; size: NA; J: TRBJ1-1; DNA: TGTGCCAGCAGCTTGGCCCCCGGGGACACTGAAGCTTTCTTT; CDR3: CASSLAPGDTEAFF
V: TRBV2; D: TRBD2; size: NA; J: TRBJ2-1; DNA: TGTGCCAGCAGCCCTAGCGGAAAGCAGTTCTTC; CDR3: CASSPSGKQFF
V: TRBV6-6; D: NA; size: NA; J: TRBJ2-1; DNA: TGTGCCAGCAGTTACTCGGCCCTTTCAGAGCAGTTCTTC; CDR3: CASSYSALSEQFF
V: TRBV9; D: TRBD2; size: NA; J: TRBJ2-4; DNA: TGTGCCAGCAGCGTTTCGGGACTAGCGGGAGGGCGGGACATTCAGTACTTC; CDR3: CASSVSGLAGGRDIQYF
V: TRBV4-3; D: TRBD1; size: NA; J: TRBJ2-2; DNA: TGCGCCAGCAGCCTAGAAACAGGGGCCGGGGAGCTGTTTTTT; CDR3: CASSLETGAGELFF
V: TRBV7-8; D: TRBD2; size: NA; J: TRBJ2-1; DNA: TGTGCCAGCAGCCAGCTAGCGGGAGAAAGGGGGGATGAGCAGTTCTTC; CDR3: CASSQLAGERGDEQFF
V: TRBV19; D: NA; size: NA; J: TRBJ2-3; DNA: TGTGCCAGTAGTATAGGGGGCCCCACAGATACGCAGTATTTT; CDR3: CASSIGGPTDTQYF
V: TRBV5-1; D: TRBD2; size: NA; J: TRBJ2-7; DNA: TGCGCCAGCAGCTTCACTAGCGGGGGTTCCTACGAGCAGTACTTC; CDR3: CASSFTSGGSYEQYF
V: TRBV6-1; D: NA; size: once; J: TRBJ1-5; DNA: TGTGCCAGCAGTGAAAGGCAGGTCAATCAGCCCCAGCATTTT; CDR3: CASSERQVNQPQHF
V: TRBV19; D: NA; size: NA; J: TRBJ1-2; DNA: TGTGCCAGTAGTATACCACAGACAGTCTCCTATGGCTACACCTTC; CDR3: CASSIPQTVSYGYTF
V: TRBV19; D: NA; size: NA; J: TRBJ1-1; DNA: TGTGCCAGTCGGCTGACAGTGAACACTGAAGCTTTCTTT; CDR3: CASRLTVNTEAFF
V: TRBV27; D: NA; size: NA; J: TRBJ2-7; DNA: TGTGCCAGCAGTTTACGACAGGTGGGGTACGAGCAGTACTTC; CDR3: CASSLRQVGYEQYF
V: TRBV28; D: NA; size: NA; J: TRBJ2-7; DNA: TGTGCCAGCATACAAGGACAGTTGAGCTCCTACGAGCAGTACTTC; CDR3: CASIQGQLSSYEQYF
V: TRBV4-3; D: NA; size: many; J: TRBJ2-7; DNA: TGCGCCAGCAGCCAAGTTGGAGGGAGTGCCTACGAGCAGTACTTC; CDR3: CASSQVGGSAYEQYF
V: TRBV7-2; D: TRBD2; size: NA; J: TRBJ2-2; DNA: TGTGCCAGCAGCTCCGGGACTAGCGGGAGCGTGGACACCGGGGAGCTGTTTTTT; CDR3: CASSSGTSGSVDTGELFF
V: TRBV18; D: NA; size: NA; J: TRBJ1-1; DNA: TGTGCCAGCTCACTCGGGGGTGAAGCTTTCTTT; CDR3: CASSLGGEAFF
V: TRBV5-1; D: TRBD1; size: NA; J: TRBJ1-1; DNA: TGCGCCAGCAGCTTGGGGACAGGGGGCGATGAAGCTTTCTTT; CDR3: CASSLGTGGDEAFF
V: TRBV4-1; D: NA; size: NA; J: TRBJ1-3; DNA: TGCGCCAGCAGCCAAGGTTTGGAGCGTCGCTCTGGAAACACCATATATTTT; CDR3: CASSQGLERRSGNTIYF
V: TRBV7-9; D: TRBD2; size: NA; J: TRBJ2-7; DNA: TGTGCCAGCAGCTTGGGGGTTAGCGGGAGGGATACCTACGAGCAGTACTTC; CDR3: CASSLGVSGRDTYEQYF
V: TRBV28; D: NA; size: NA; J: TRBJ2-7; DNA: TGTGCCAGCAGCCTCTTACCTAGTTCGTCGATCGATGAGCAGTACTTC; CDR3: CASSLLPSSSIDEQYF
V: TRBV6-1; D: TRBD1; size: few; J: TRBJ2-7; DNA: TGTGCCACCTGGGCCGGGACAGGGCTATACGAGCAGTACTTC; CDR3: CATWAGTGLYEQYF
V: TRBV9; D: NA; size: NA; J: TRBJ2-2; DNA: TGTGCCAGCAGCGTAGCGGGATCCACCGGGGAGCTGTTTTTT; CDR3: CASSVAGSTGELFF
V: TRBV27; D: TRBD2; size: NA; J: TRBJ2-3; DNA: TGTGCCAGCAGTTGGTTACTAGCGGGACGTACAGATACGCAGTATTTT; CDR3: CASSWLLAGRTDTQYF
V: TRBV6-5; D: NA; size: NA; J: TRBJ1-2; DNA: TGTGCCAGCAGCCGAGGACTTGGGCCGAGCTATGGCTACACCTTC; CDR3: CASSRGLGPSYGYTF
V: TRBV27; D: NA; size: once; J: TRBJ1-4; DNA: TGTGCCAGCAGTTTAACGAGCAGGGGCGATGAAAAACTGTTTTTT; CDR3: CASSLTSRGDEKLFF
V: TRBV5-8; D: NA; size: once; J: TRBJ1-2; DNA: TGTGCCAGTAAAAGGACAGCCTCTAGTGGCTACACCTTC; CDR3: CASKRTASSGYTF
V: TRBV11-2; D: TRBD2; size: NA; J: TRBJ2-1; DNA: TGTGCCAGCAGACCCCGAGTCGCGGGGGGCAGGAATGAGCAGTTCTTC; CDR3: CASRPRVAGGRNEQFF
V: TRBV7-9; D: TRBD2; size: NA; J: TRBJ2-1; DNA: TGTGCCAGCACTAGCGGGAGCTCCTACAATGAGCAGTTCTTC; CDR3: CASTSGSSYNEQFF